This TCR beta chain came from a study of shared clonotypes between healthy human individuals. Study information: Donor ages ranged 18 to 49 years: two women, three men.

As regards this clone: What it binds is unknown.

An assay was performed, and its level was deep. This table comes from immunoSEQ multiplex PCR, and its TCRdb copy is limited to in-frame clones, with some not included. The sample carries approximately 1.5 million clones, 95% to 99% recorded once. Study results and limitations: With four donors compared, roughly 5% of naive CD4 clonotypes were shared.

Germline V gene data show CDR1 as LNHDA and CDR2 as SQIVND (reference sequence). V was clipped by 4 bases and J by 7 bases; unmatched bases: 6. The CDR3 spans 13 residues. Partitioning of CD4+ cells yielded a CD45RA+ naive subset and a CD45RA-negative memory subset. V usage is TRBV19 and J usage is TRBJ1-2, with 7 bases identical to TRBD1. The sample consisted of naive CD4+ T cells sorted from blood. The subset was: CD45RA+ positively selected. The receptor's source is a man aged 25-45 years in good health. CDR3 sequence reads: CASSRDSFFGYTF. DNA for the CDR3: TGTGCCAGTAGTAGGGACAGCTTTTTTGGCTACACCTTC.